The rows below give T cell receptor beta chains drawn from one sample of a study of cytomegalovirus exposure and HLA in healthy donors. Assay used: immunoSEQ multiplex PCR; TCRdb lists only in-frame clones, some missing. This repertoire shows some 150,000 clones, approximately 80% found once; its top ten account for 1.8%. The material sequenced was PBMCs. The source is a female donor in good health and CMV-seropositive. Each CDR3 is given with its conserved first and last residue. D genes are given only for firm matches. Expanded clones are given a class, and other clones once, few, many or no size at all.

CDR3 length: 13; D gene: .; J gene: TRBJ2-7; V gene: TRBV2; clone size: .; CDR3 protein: CASGGRGEGEQYF; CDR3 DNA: TGTGCCAGCGGGGGTAGGGGGGAGGGGGAGCAGTACTTC
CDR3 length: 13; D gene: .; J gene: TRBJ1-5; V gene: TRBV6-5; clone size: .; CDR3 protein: CASSQTLAQPQHF; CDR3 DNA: TGTGCCAGCAGCCAAACCCTGGCCCAGCCCCAGCATTTT
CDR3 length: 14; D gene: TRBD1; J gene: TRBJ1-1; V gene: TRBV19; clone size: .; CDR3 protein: CASVTGGPNTEAFF; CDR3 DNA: TGTGCCAGTGTGACAGGGGGGCCGAACACTGAAGCTTTCTTT
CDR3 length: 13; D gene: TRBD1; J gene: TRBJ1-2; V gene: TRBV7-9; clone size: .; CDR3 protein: CASAAGQSYGYTF; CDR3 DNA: TGTGCCAGCGCGGCGGGACAGTCTTATGGCTACACCTTC
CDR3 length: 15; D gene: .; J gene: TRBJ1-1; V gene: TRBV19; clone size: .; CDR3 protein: CASSPDGGANTEAFF; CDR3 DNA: TGTGCCAGTAGTCCCGACGGCGGGGCGAACACTGAAGCTTTCTTT
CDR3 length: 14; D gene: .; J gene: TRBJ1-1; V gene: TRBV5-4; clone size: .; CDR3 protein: CASSLAGDNTEAFF; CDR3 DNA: TGTGCCAGCAGCTTGGCAGGGGATAACACTGAAGCTTTCTTT
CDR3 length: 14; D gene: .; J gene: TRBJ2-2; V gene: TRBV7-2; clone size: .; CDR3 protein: CASSLGGANGELFF; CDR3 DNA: TGTGCCAGCAGCTTGGGGGGGGCGAACGGGGAGCTGTTTTTT
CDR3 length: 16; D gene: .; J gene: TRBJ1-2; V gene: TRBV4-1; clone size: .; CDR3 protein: CASSQVDRESSYGYTF; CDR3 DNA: TGCGCCAGCAGCCAAGTTGATCGGGAGTCCTCCTATGGCTACACCTTC
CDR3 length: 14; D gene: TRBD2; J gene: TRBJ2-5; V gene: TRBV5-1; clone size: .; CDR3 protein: CARIYSGGLSSQYF; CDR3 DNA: TGCGCCAGGATTTATAGCGGGGGCCTCTCCTCGCAGTACTTC
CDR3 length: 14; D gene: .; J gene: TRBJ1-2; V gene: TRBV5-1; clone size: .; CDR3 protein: CASSLGSVNYGYTF; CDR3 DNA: TGCGCCAGCAGCTTGGGGTCAGTTAACTATGGCTACACCTTC
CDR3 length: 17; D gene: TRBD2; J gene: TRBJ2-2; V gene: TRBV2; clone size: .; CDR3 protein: CASSRFGSGINTGELFF; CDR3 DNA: TGTGCCAGCAGCCGCTTTGGTAGCGGGATAAACACCGGGGAGCTGTTTTTT
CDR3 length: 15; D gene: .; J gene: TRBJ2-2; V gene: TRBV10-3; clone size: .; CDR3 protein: CAISDSGDHTGELFF; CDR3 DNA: TGTGCCATCAGTGATTCAGGGGACCACACCGGGGAGCTGTTTTTT
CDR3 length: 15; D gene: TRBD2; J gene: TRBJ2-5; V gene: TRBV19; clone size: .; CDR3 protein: CASRPGLAGLETQYF; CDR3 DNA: TGTGCCAGCCGTCCGGGGCTAGCGGGTTTGGAGACCCAGTACTTC
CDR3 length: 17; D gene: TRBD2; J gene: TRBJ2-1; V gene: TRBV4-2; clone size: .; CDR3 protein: CASSQEGTSGSYNEQFF; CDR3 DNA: TGTGCCAGCAGCCAAGAAGGGACTAGCGGTTCCTACAATGAGCAGTTCTTC
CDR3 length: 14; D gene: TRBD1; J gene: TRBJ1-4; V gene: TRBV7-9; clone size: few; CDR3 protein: CASSSLDRGEKLFF; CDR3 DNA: TGTGCCAGCAGCAGCCTGGACAGGGGAGAAAAACTGTTTTTT
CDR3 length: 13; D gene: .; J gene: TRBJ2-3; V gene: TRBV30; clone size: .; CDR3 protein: CAWSFTGTDTQYF; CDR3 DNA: TGTGCCTGGAGTTTTACGGGCACAGATACGCAGTATTTT
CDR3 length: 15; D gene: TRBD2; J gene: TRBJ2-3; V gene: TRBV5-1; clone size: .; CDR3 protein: CASSLVAGVQNTQYF; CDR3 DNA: TGCGCCAGCAGCTTGGTTGCGGGGGTACAAAATACGCAGTATTTT
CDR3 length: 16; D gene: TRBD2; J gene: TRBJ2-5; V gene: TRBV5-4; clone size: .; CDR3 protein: CASSLVSGRAGETQYF; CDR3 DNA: TGTGCCAGCAGCTTGGTTAGCGGGAGGGCAGGGGAGACCCAGTACTTC
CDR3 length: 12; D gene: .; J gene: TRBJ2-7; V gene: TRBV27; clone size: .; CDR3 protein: CASSTPYYEQYF; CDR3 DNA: TGTGCCAGCAGTACACCATACTACGAGCAGTACTTC
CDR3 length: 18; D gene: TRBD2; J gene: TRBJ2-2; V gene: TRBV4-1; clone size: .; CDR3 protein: CASSEDRASGRSTGELFF; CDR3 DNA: TGCGCCAGCAGCGAAGATAGAGCTAGCGGGAGAAGCACCGGGGAGCTGTTTTTT
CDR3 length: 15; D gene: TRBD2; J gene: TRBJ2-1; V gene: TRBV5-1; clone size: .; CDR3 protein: CASSLGREARVEQFF; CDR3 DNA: TGCGCCAGCAGCTTGGGGCGGGAGGCCAGGGTTGAGCAGTTCTTC
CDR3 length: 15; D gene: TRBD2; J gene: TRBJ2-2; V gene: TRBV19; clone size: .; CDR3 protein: CASSTSGGGTGELFF; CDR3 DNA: TGTGCCAGTAGTACTAGCGGGGGGGGGACCGGGGAGCTGTTTTTT
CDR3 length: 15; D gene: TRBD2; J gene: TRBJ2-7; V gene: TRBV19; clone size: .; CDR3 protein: CASSTYSGGSYEQYF; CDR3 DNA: TGTGCCAGTAGTACTTATAGCGGGGGCTCCTACGAGCAGTACTTC
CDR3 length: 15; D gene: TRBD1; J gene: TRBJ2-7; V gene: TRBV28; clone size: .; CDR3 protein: CASSGLGDRAYEQYF; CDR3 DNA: TGTGCCAGCAGTGGGTTGGGGGACAGGGCCTACGAGCAGTACTTC
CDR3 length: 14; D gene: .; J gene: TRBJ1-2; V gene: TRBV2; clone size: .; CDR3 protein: CASSGGGANYGYTF; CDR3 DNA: TGTGCCAGCAGTGGGGGGGGCGCTAACTATGGCTACACCTTC
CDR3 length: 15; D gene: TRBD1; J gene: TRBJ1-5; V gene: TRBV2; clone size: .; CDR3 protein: CASSELVTGSQPQHF; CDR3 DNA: TGTGCCAGCAGTGAGTTAGTGACAGGGAGCCAGCCCCAGCATTTT
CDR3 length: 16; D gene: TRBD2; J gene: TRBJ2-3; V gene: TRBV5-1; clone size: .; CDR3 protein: CAGSLGLAGYVDTQYF; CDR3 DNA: TGCGCCGGCAGCTTGGGACTAGCGGGATACGTAGATACGCAGTATTTT
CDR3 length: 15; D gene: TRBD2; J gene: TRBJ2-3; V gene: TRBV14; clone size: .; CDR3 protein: CASSQIAGGTDTQYF; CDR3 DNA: TGTGCCAGCAGCCAGATAGCGGGGGGCACAGATACGCAGTATTTT
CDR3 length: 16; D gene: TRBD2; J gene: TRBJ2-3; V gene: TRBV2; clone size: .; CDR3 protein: CASSTGLAGGADTQYF; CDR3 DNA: TGTGCCAGCAGTACCGGACTAGCGGGGGGCGCAGATACGCAGTATTTT
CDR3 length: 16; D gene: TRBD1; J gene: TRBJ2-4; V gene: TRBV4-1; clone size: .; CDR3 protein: CASSQDPRDRGNIQYF; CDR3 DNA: TGCGCCAGCAGCCAAGATCCCCGGGACAGGGGGAACATTCAGTACTTC
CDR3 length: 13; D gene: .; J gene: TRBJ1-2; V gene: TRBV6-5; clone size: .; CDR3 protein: CASSTREVYGYTF; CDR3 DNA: TGTGCCAGCAGTACTAGAGAGGTCTATGGCTACACCTTC
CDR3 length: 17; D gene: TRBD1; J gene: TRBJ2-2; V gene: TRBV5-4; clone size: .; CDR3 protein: CASSLGHRTGNTGELFF; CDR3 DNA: TGTGCCAGCAGCTTGGGGCACAGGACAGGTAACACCGGGGAGCTGTTTTTT
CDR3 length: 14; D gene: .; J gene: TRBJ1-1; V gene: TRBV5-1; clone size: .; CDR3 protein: CASSSLRRNTEAFF; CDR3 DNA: TGCGCCAGCAGCTCCCTAAGAAGGAACACTGAAGCTTTCTTT
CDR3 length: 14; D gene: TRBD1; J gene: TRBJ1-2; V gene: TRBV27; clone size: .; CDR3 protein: CASSFGTGGQGYTF; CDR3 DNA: TGTGCCAGCAGTTTCGGGACAGGGGGCCAAGGCTACACCTTC
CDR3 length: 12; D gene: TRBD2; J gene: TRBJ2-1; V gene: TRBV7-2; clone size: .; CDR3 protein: CASTFGTTEQFF; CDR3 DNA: TGTGCCAGCACCTTCGGGACTACCGAGCAGTTCTTC
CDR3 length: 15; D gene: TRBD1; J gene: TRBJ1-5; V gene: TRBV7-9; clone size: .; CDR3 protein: CASSRGQVVGQPQHF; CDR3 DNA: TGTGCCAGCAGCCGGGGACAGGTTGTGGGTCAGCCCCAGCATTTT
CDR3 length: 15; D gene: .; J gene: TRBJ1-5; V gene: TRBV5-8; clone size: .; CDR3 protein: CASSLAVGAGQPQHF; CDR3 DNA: TGTGCCAGCAGCTTGGCCGTGGGGGCAGGGCAGCCCCAGCATTTT
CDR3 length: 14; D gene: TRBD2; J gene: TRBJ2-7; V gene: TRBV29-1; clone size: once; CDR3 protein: CSVVSAGPSYEQYF; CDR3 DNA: TGCAGCGTTGTCTCAGCGGGGCCCTCCTACGAGCAGTACTTC
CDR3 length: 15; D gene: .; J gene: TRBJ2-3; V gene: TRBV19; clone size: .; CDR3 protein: CASSIDRIRTDTQYF; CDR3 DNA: TGTGCCAGTAGTATAGACAGGATACGCACAGATACGCAGTATTTT
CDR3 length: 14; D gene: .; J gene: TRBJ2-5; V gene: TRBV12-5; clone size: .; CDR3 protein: CASGFTGRQETQYF; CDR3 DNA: TGTGCTAGTGGTTTTACAGGGCGCCAAGAGACCCAGTACTTC
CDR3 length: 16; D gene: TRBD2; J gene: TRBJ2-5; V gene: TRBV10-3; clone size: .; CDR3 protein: CATGIGRASFGETQYF; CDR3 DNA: TGTGCAACAGGAATAGGGAGGGCCTCTTTCGGGGAGACCCAGTACTTC
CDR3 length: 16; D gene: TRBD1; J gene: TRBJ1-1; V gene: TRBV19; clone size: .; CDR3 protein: CASIGRDRGLNTEAFF; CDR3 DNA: TGTGCCAGTATAGGGCGGGACAGGGGGTTGAACACTGAAGCTTTCTTT
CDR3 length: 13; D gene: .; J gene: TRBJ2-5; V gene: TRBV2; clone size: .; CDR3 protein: CATSTGKTGTQYF; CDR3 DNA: TGTGCCACCTCAACAGGGAAAACGGGGACCCAGTACTTC
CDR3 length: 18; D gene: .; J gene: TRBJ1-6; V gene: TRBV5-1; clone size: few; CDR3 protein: CASSLEAFRSSYNSPLHF; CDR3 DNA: TGCGCCAGCAGCTTGGAGGCGTTTCGGAGCTCCTATAATTCACCCCTCCACTTT
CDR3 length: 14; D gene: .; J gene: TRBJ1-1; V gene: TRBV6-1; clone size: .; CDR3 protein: CASSPNSRNTEAFF; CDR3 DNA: TGTGCCAGCAGTCCTAATTCAAGGAACACTGAAGCTTTCTTT
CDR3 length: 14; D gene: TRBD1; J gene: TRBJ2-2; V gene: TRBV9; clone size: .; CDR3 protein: CASSVDRGTGELFF; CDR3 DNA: TGTGCCAGCAGCGTAGACAGGGGAACCGGGGAGCTGTTTTTT
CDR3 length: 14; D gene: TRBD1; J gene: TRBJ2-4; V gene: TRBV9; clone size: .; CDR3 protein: CASSETGSGNIQYF; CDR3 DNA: TGTGCCAGCAGCGAGACAGGGTCCGGAAACATTCAGTACTTC
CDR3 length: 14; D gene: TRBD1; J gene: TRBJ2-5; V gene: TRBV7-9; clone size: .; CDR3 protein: CASSFQGARETQYF; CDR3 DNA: TGTGCCAGCAGCTTTCAGGGGGCTAGAGAGACCCAGTACTTC
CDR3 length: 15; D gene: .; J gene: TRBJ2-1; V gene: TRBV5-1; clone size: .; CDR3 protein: CASSPRGNPNNEQFF; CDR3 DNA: TGCGCCAGCAGCCCCCGGGGGAATCCCAACAATGAGCAGTTCTTC
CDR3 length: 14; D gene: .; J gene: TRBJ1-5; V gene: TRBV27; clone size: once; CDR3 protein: CASTSSRFNQPQHF; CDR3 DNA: TGTGCCAGCACCTCGAGCCGGTTCAATCAGCCCCAGCATTTT
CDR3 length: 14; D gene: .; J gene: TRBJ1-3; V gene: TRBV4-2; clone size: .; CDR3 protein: CASSQGQAGNTIYF; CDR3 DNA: TGTGCCAGCAGCCAAGGGCAAGCTGGAAACACCATATATTTT
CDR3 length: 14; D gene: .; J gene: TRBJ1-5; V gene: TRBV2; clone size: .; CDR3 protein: CASRWGHFNQPQHF; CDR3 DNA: TGTGCCAGCAGGTGGGGACACTTCAATCAGCCCCAGCATTTT